What follows describes a single T cell receptor beta chain. CDR3 length: 15 residues. The ends lost 1 base at V and 7 bases at J; junction bases unmatched: 7. The germline gives CDR1 SGHTA, CDR2 FQGNSA. The record originates from a study of blood T cell repertoires in COVID-19. About the study: The United States, Italy and Spain were the sources of the acute and convalescent COVID-19 samples.

Original methodology: Amplification of reference gene primers provided the estimated nucleated cell counts. Produced via immunoSEQ multiplex PCR; TCRdb's table is partial and in-frame only. The V and J calls and clone size are taken from that table; D and trimming were inferred from the DNA. In the table there are 100,000 to 110,000 clones, 70% to 80% of which are singletons. The TCR sequence derives from an older man with active or convalescent COVID-19. The chain recombines TRBV7-2 with TRBJ2-1, with 7 positions matching TRBD2. The sample consisted of peripheral blood. CDR3 DNA sequence: TGTGCCAGCAGCTTAGGGGCGGGAGCGATGAATGAGCAGTTCTTC. It codes for CASSLGAGAMNEQFF.